This TCR beta chain was sequenced for a study of cytomegalovirus exposure and HLA in healthy donors (dated by TCRdb to about 2017). Notes on the research overall: According to a later analysis, the approximately 130 validation repertoires were produced on the same platform as the 700 or so repertoires of the first cohort. In addition to the first cohort of about 650 subjects, a separate validation cohort of 130 or so different subjects was used. The study was designed to test whether signatures of past pathogen exposure could be identified by cataloging public T cell receptors. High-throughput TCR immunosequencing, statistical association of individual TCRs with disease status, and machine learning were combined to predict cytomegalovirus infection status. Findings and caveats that apply to the study as a whole: The validation cohort had no HLA typing available for a later analysis, so co-occurrence within that cohort was assessed over all 120 or so repertoires. In vitro tests confirmed that a few of the cytomegalovirus-associated TCR beta chains recognize cytomegalovirus antigens. Across donors, most TCR sequences were observed very rarely, whereas some public TCRs were present in many individuals. It was suggested by the authors that the approach could potentially be generalized to other disease states and immunological phenotypes. A total of about 150 TCR beta chains were listed by the study as associated with cytomegalovirus. Of the cluster scores, about 94% were above 0 in a later analysis, which found that TCRs clustered in the first cohort also tended to co-occur in the approximately 130 validation repertoires. The classifier was reported to diagnose cytomegalovirus status with high specificity and sensitivity in both the original cohort and the validation cohort.

The method was the immunoSEQ multiplex PCR assay. The paper's processing steps were these. A statistical classification framework was built for diagnosing cytomegalovirus status from the catalog of TCR beta chain sequences. Entries here come from immuneACCESS through TCRdb and include only in-frame sequences with V and J called. Some clones fail to appear in such tables; in the studies checked, an unresolved V gene covers under half of the shortfall, and the cause of the remainder is unknown. V and J calls and clone size are as listed in that table; D and trimming were resolved from the DNA. The sample includes 300,000 to 400,000 clones, with just over 85% observed a single time. The top ten clonotypes cover under 0.95% of the sample. The donors belonged to the validation cohort of over a hundred subjects, which was separate from the roughly 700-subject first cohort. V is pared back by 5 bases and J by 0 bases, with 8 bases lying between the germline termini. The CDR3 runs 14 amino acids, cysteine and phenylalanine included. Of all the DNA, just the CDR3 is kept, 42 bases in frame from base 1. CDR1 SGHRS and CDR2 YFSETQ are derived from the germline V gene.

This clone was seen just once. Its antigen is unknown. One base away there is no much larger clone; base qualities are not given. The clonotype comes from a woman between 18 and 29 years old in good health and CMV-seronegative. The rearrangement combines TRBV5-1 with TRBJ1-4; no D gene can be assigned with confidence. The sample comprised PBMCs. The CDR3 corresponds to CASRIEATNEKLFF. The bases read TGCGCCAGCAGAATCGAGGCAACTAATGAAAAACTGTTTTTT.